This entry lists 9 T cell receptor beta chains sequenced from one sample in a study of regulatory T cells in long-lasting Graves disease (dated by TCRdb to about 2021). Per the publication, the time point label means: persistent/refractory GD, antithyroid drugs over 5 years with positive TRAb. For both TCR sequencing and RNA sequencing, RNA was extracted from PBMCs in TRIzol. Library preparation used multiplex PCR. Instrument used: Illumina HiSeq 4000. To build TCR beta libraries, CDR3 regions were amplified by Arm-PCR using iRepertoire HTBI primers. TCRdb applied fastp at Q25 and MiXCR to the public reads, then kept only in-frame beta chains. Rows matching on CDR3 protein sequence are summarized as one entry with the most common DNA and genes. Recorded for this sample are 500,000 to 800,000 distinct CDR3 sequences; 30% of them occurred a single time. Clones ranked in the top ten supply roughly 41% of the sample.

Sequenced here: peripheral blood mononuclear cells (PBMCs), sampled when the disease was refractory, from a patient treated with antithyroid drugs. These receptors originate from a female donor with Graves disease.

This clonotype was recorded a few times. This sequence joins TRBV6-1 and TRBJ2-7, with 7 bases that match TRBD2. V lost 2 bases, J lost 0 bases, and 7 bases stayed unmatched. Per germline, CDR1 MNHNS and CDR2 SASEGT. The CDR3 sequence is 16 residues long. This chain's CDR3 is CASSESAGVSSYEQYF. The CDR3 coding sequence is TGTGCCAGCAGTGAAAGTGCGGGAGTGAGCTCCTACGAGCAGTACTTC.

In its sample, this clonotype was seen a few times. This chain links TRBV7-3 with TRBJ2-7; 8 bases line up with TRBD1. In germline, CDR1 is SGHTA, CDR2 FQGTGA. CDR3 length equals 14 residues. The ends lost 5 bases at V and 5 bases at J; junction bases unmatched: 8. CDR3 region: CASSRDRGVDEQYF. The CDR3 DNA reads as TGTGCCAGCAGCAGAGACAGGGGAGTCGACGAGCAGTACTTC.

This clonotype was detected a few times. The J gene is TRBJ1-2, the V gene TRBV3-1, with D tentatively TRBD1 (5 bases). Germline loops: CDR1 LGHDT, CDR2 YNNKEL (reference sequence). Deletions cut 0 bases from V and 6 bases from J, with 14 bases between. This CDR3 comprises 15 residues. CDR3 region: CASSQEGVSQNGYTF. In DNA, the CDR3 is TGTGCCAGCAGCCAAGAGGGGGTGAGTCAAAATGGCTACACCTTC.

V is TRBV15 and J is TRBJ2-5, with TRBD1 as a possible D gene (8 bases). The CDR3 spans 15 residues. Germline V gene lookup returns CDR1 LNHNV and CDR2 YYDKDF (reference sequence). Trimming took off 3 bases at V and 5 bases at J, with 16 bases between the two ends. The CDR3 reads CATSSTGGVGETQYF. For the CDR3, the DNA is TGTGCCACCAGCAGCACAGGGGGGGTAGGGGAGACCCAGTACTTC.

This clonotype was detected many times. V and J are TRBV6-5 and TRBJ1-3; no clear D. The V end was cut by 0 bases, the J end by 4 bases, with 7 bases between. Germline CDR1 MNHEY, CDR2 SVGAGI. CDR3 length: 14 amino acids. CDR3 sequence reads: CASSYSGGGNTIYF. CDR3 DNA: TGTGCCAGCAGTTACTCGGGAGGAGGAAACACCATATATTTT.

In its sample, this clonotype was seen a few times. The genes are TRBV7-2 and TRBJ1-1; no clear D. Germline V gene lookup returns CDR1 SGHTA and CDR2 FQGNSA. The CDR3 length is 13 residues. V was pared by 3 bases and J by 2 bases, with 7 bases between. CDR3 DNA: TGTGCCAGCAGCTTTCACGGAAACACTGAAGCTTTCTTT. Translation: CASSFHGNTEAFF.

This clonotype was picked up many times. The rearrangement uses TRBV11-2 and TRBJ2-7; D might be TRBD2 (6 bases). The CDR3 runs 16 residues. V was shortened by 1 base and J by 6 bases, with 19 bases between the two germline ends. From germline, CDR1 is SGHAT and CDR2 FQNNGV. CDR3 region: CASSLVSPQAGGEQYF. CDR3 coding DNA: TGTGCCAGCAGCTTAGTATCCCCGCAGGCCGGGGGCGAGCAGTACTTC.

The chain couples TRBV19 to TRBJ1-1; D not certain. Trimming left V 7 bases short and J 0 bases short, with 12 bases between. Germline V lookup: CDR1 LNHDA, CDR2 SQIVND (reference sequence). This CDR3 is built from 14 residues. The CDR3 sequence: CASIPPGVNTEAFF. Here the CDR3 DNA reads TGTGCCAGTATCCCTCCCGGGGTGAACACTGAAGCTTTCTTT.

The V and J genes are TRBV27 and TRBJ1-2; TRBD1 aligns across 9 bases. The CDR3 contains 14 residues. The ends lost 6 bases at V and 4 bases at J; junction bases unmatched: 6. The germline V gene encodes CDR1 MNHEY and CDR2 SMNVEV (reference sequence). The CDR3 DNA reads as TGTGCCAGCAGACGTACAGGGGGCCCCTATGGCTACACCTTC. Amino acid sequence: CASRRTGGPYGYTF.